Below are 5 T cell receptor beta chains sequenced from a single sample in a study of T cells in localized non-small cell lung cancer. TCRdb's copy holds only in-frame clones and misses some; the assay was immunoSEQ multiplex PCR. In the table there are about 78,000 clones, about four fifths of which are singletons. This specimen was peripheral blood, taken before any cancer treatment. These receptors were collected from a man aged 35-75 years with stage I lung adenocarcinoma.

Remarks on this clone: Additional DNA sequences in this sample encode the identical CDR3. V and J are TRBV18 and TRBJ2-7, with D possibly called TRBD1 or TRBD2 (5 bases each). The CDR3 loop spans 13 amino acids. With 3 bases removed from V and 3 bases from J, the gap between germline ends came to 9 bases. Germline V CDR1 and CDR2: KGHSH, LQKENI. CDR3 sequence: CASSPGTFYEQYF. Here the CDR3 DNA reads TGTGCCAGCTCACCCGGGACGTTCTACGAGCAGTACTTC.

This clone was observed many times. The gene calls are TRBV13 and TRBJ2-7; D is uncertain. The V end lost 1 base, the J end lost 5 bases, and 6 bases lay between the germline ends. This CDR3 is 12 amino acids long. Germline lookup yields CDR1 PRHDT and CDR2 FYEKMQ (reference sequence). The CDR3, as DNA: TGTGCCAGCAGCTTAGTTCCCAACGAGCAGTACTTC. Protein product: CASSLVPNEQYF.

V usage is TRBV7-3 and J usage is TRBJ2-5; D not certain. Trimming shortened V by 0 bases and J by 1 base, and 3 bases separated the two germline ends. From germline, CDR1 is SGHTA and CDR2 FQGTGA. The CDR3 extends over 13 amino acids. As DNA, the CDR3 is TGTGCCAGCAGCTTAACCCCCCAAGAGACCCAGTACTTC. It codes for CASSLTPQETQYF.

The J gene is TRBJ2-3, the V gene TRBV6-5; no firm D call. Deletions cut 7 bases from V and 2 bases from J, with 13 bases between. Germline V gives CDR1 MNHEY, CDR2 SVGAGI. CDR3 length equals 14 residues. CDR3 region: CASKPGRITDTQYF. CDR3 nucleotides: TGTGCCAGCAAGCCTGGACGGATCACAGATACGCAGTATTTT.

The CDR3 is CASSLILMSRAYEQYF. The CDR3 coding sequence is TGTGCCAGCAGTTTAATACTCATGTCGAGAGCCTACGAGCAGTACTTC. The chain couples TRBV27 to TRBJ2-7; unclear D gene. The CDR3 has 16 amino acids. Germline values: CDR1 MNHEY, CDR2 SMNVEV (reference sequence). V lost 2 bases and J 2 bases, leaving 16 bases between the germline ends.